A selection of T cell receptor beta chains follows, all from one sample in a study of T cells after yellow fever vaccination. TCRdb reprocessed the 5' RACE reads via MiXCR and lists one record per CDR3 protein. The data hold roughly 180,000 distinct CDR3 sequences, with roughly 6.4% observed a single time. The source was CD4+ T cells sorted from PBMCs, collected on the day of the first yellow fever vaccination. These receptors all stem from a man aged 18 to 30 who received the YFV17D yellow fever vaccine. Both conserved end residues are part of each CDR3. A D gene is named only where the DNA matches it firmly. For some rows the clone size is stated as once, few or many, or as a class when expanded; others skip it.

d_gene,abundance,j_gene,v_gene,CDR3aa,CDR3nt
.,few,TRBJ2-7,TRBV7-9,CASSLRSPDSSYEQYF,TGTGCCAGCAGCCTTAGGAGCCCGGACAGCTCCTACGAGCAGTACTTC
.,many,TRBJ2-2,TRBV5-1,CASSFRPAPNTGELFF,TGCGCCAGCAGCTTTCGACCGGCTCCGAACACCGGGGAGCTGTTTTTT
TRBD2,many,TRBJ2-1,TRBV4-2,CASSRGAGPFYNEQFF,TGTGCCAGCAGCCGGGGAGCGGGGCCCTTTTACAATGAGCAGTTCTTC
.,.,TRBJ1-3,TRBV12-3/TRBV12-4,CASRLNTIYF,TGTGCCAGCAGGTTAAACACCATATATTTT
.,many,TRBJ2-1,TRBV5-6,CASSLEDEQFF,TGTGCCAGCAGCTTGGAGGATGAGCAGTTCTTC
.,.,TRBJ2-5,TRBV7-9,CASSPRDLQETRYF,TGTGCCAGCAGCCCGAGGGACTTACAAGAGACCCGGTACTTC
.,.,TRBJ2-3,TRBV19,CASSIEGRNTQYF,TGTGCCAGTAGTATAGAGGGACGGAATACGCAGTATTTT
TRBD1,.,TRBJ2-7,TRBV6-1,CASRTPGQGFYEQYF,TGTGCCAGCAGAACCCCGGGACAGGGTTTTTACGAGCAGTACTTC
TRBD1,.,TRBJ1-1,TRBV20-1,CRGGPNTEAFF,TGCAGAGGGGGCCCCAACACTGAAGCTTTCTTT
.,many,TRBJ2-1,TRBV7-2,CASSSPPWAEQFF,TGTGCCAGCAGCTCCCCGCCTTGGGCTGAGCAGTTCTTC
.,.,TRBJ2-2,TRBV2,CASSVPIDWGPTNTGELFF,TGTGCCAGCAGTGTCCCGATCGATTGGGGCCCTACAAACACCGGGGAGCTGTTTTTT
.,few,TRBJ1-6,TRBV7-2,CASRWNRLPLHF,TGTGCCAGCAGATGGAACAGGTTACCCCTCCACTTT
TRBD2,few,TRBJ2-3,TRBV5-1,CASSLRASGEDTQYF,TGCGCCAGCAGCTTGAGGGCTAGCGGGGAGGATACGCAGTATTTT
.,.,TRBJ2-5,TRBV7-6,CASSFFGQTQNF,TGTGCCAGCAGCTTCTTTGGGCAAACCCAGAACTTC
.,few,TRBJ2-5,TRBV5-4,CASGPPNGGRETQYF,TGTGCCAGCGGCCCCCCCAATGGGGGACGAGAAACCCAGTACTTC
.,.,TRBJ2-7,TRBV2,CASSAEGGEQYF,TGTGCCAGCAGTGCGGAGGGGGGCGAGCAGTACTTC
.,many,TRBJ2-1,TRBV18,CASSPQPLKLSYNEQFF,TGTGCCAGCTCACCACAGCCCCTGAAACTCTCCTACAATGAGCAGTTCTTC
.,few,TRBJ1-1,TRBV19,CASRIMGNTEAFF,TGTGCCAGCCGTATAATGGGGAACACTGAAGCTTTCTTT
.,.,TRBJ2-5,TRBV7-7,CASSPLGGLVGETQYF,TGTGCCAGCAGCCCCCTAGGGGGATTAGTTGGAGAGACCCAGTACTTC
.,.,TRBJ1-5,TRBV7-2,CASSLRNVGSNQPQHF,TGTGCCAGCAGCTTAAGGAATGTCGGGAGCAATCAGCCCCAGCATTTT
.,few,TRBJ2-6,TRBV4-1,CASSSLRTGREMSSGANVLTF,TGCGCCAGCAGCTCCCTCCGAACCGGCAGAGAAATGTCTTCTGGGGCCAACGTCCTGACTTTC
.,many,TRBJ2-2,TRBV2,CASSVDYTGELFF,TGTGCCAGCAGCGTTGATTACACCGGGGAGCTGTTTTTT
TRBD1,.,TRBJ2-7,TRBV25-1,CASSEFGGQGASYEQYF,TGTGCCAGCAGTGAATTCGGGGGACAGGGGGCTTCCTACGAGCAGTACTTC
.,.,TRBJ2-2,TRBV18,CASSPPSKEAGELFF,TGTGCCAGCTCACCACCGAGTAAGGAGGCCGGGGAGCTGTTTTTT
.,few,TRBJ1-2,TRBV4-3,CASSMGHNYGYTF,TGCGCCAGCAGCATGGGGCATAACTATGGCTACACCTTC
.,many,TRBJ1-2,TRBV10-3,CAISDGPLAGYTF,TGTGCCATCAGTGACGGACCCCTCGCTGGCTACACCTTC
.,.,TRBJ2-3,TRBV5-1,CASSLTGGSTDTQYF,TGCGCCAGCAGCTTAACAGGAGGTAGCACAGATACGCAGTATTTT
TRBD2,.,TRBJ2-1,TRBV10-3,CAIGGLADNEQFF,TGTGCCATCGGGGGACTAGCGGACAATGAGCAGTTCTTC
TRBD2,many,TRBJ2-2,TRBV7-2,CASSLKAGALTGELFF,TGTGCCAGCAGCTTAAAAGCGGGGGCCCTCACCGGGGAGCTGTTTTTT
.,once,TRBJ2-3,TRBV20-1,CSASTSGDTQYF,TGCAGTGCTAGTACGTCGGGAGATACGCAGTATTTT
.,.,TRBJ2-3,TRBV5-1,CASSSGGQLTDTQYF,TGCGCCAGCAGCTCGGGGGGACAGCTCACAGATACGCAGTATTTT
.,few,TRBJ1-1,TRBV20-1,CSARALLQGAAFF,TGCAGTGCTAGAGCCCTCCTACAGGGTGCAGCTTTCTTT
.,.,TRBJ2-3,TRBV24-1,CATSEPGTDTQYF,TGTGCCACCAGTGAGCCGGGGACAGATACGCAGTATTTT
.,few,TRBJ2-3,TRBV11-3,CASSLGPDPGHTQYF,TGTGCCAGCAGCTTAGGTCCCGACCCTGGACATACGCAGTATTTT
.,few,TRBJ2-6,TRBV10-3,CAISESGGGGANVLTF,TGTGCCATCAGTGAGTCTGGGGGTGGTGGGGCCAACGTCCTGACTTTC
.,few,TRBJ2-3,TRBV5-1,CASNRGSTVTDTQYF,TGCGCCAGCAATCGTGGGTCGACGGTCACAGATACGCAGTATTTT
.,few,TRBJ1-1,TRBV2,CASSVQMNTEAFF,TGTGCCAGCAGTGTTCAGATGAACACTGAAGCTTTCTTT